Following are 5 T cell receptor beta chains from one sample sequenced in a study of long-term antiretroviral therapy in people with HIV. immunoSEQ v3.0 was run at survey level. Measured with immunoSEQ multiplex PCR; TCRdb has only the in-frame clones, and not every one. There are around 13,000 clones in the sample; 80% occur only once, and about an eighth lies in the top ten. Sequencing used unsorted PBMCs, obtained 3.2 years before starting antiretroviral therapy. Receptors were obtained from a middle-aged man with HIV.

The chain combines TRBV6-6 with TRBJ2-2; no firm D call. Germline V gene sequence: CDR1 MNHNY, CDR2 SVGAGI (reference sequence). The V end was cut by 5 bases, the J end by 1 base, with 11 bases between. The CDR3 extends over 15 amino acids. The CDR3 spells CASSPPRENTGELFF. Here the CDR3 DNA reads TGTGCCAGCAGTCCCCCCCGCGAGAACACCGGGGAGCTGTTTTTT.

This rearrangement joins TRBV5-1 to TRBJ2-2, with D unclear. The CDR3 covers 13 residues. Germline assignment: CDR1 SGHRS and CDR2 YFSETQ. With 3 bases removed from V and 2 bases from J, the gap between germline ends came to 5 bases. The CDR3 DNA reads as TGCGCCAGCAGCTCTAGAAACACCGGGGAGCTGTTTTTT. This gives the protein CASSSRNTGELFF.

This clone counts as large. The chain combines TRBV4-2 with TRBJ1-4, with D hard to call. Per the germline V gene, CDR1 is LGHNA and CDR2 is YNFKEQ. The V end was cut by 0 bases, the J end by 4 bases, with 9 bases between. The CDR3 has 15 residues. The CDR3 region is CASSQDGQYNEKLFF. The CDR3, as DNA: TGTGCCAGCAGCCAAGACGGGCAGTATAATGAAAAACTGTTTTTT.

CDR3 in amino acids: CAWSKQRAVQGLTDGELFF. The CDR3 DNA follows: TGTGCCTGGAGTAAACAAAGGGCGGTCCAGGGCCTTACCGATGGGGAGCTGTTTTTT. V usage is TRBV30 and J usage is TRBJ2-2; D possibly corresponds to TRBD1 (5 bases). The CDR3 runs to 19 residues. CDR1 and CDR2 from the germline V gene are GTSNPN and SVGIG (reference sequence). Between the trimmed V and J ends, which lost 2 bases and 8 bases, there was a span of 30 bases.

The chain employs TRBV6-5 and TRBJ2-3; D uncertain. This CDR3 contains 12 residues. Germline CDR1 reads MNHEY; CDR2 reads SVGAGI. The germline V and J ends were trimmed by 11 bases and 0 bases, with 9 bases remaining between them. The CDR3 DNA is TGTGCCTTAAAGGCGAGCACAGATACGCAGTATTTT. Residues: CALKASTDTQYF.